The T cell receptor beta chain described here comes from a study of T cell responses to AZD1222 COVID-19 vaccine. Sequencing was performed with immunoSEQ multiplex PCR; in TCRdb, only in-frame clones are kept and a portion is missing. Here the sample spans just under 90,000 clones, roughly 90% being singletons. The ends lost 1 base at V and 4 bases at J; junction bases unmatched: 7. The CDR3 is made up of 15 amino acids. Germline-derived CDR1 and CDR2 are SGDLS and YYNGEE. Overall study findings and caveats: The span of vaccine-associated CD4 TCRs extended across spike, with dominance at 160-218 and 743-854. Repertoire sampling was restricted to post-peak T cell response timepoints. Clonal diversity was possibly underestimated; the donors were predominantly white British and more often female.

Comment on this clone: Its antigen is still unknown.

The sequence derives from an adult who received the AZD1222 COVID-19 vaccine. The chain has TRBV9 and TRBJ2-5; 7 bases line up with TRBD2. The material was peripheral blood, obtained 28 days after the second AZD1222 dose. CDR3 coding DNA: TGTGCCAGCAGCGTATCGACGGGGGGTTCAGAGACCCAGTACTTC. Protein product: CASSVSTGGSETQYF.